These 8 T cell receptor beta chains share one sample of origin, sequenced in a study of blood T cell repertoires in COVID-19. Profiling relied on immunoSEQ multiplex PCR, and the TCRdb table lists in-frame clones only, not all of them. Counted here are over 200,000 clones, approximately 91% occurring once; the ten biggest clones make up 2.5% to 3.5%. Sequencing was performed on peripheral blood. These receptors were obtained from a woman aged 60 to 75 with acute or convalescent COVID-19.

The chain employs TRBV6-5 and TRBJ2-7, with TRBD2 matching 7 bases. There are 15 residues in the CDR3. In germline, CDR1 is MNHEY, CDR2 SVGAGI. Germline trimming cut 6 bases from V and 5 bases from J; bases unmatched to any gene: 13. CDR3: CASSPTSSTYHEQYF. The CDR3 bases are TGTGCCAGCAGCCCGACTAGCAGTACGTACCACGAGCAGTACTTC.

For the CDR3, the DNA is TGTGCCTGGGGAGACAGGGGTATTCCTGAAGCTTTCTTT. This sequence encodes CAWGDRGIPEAFF. The V and J genes are TRBV30 and TRBJ1-1, with 8 bases that match TRBD1. The V and J ends lost 5 bases and 6 bases, in that order; junction bases with no gene match: 8. Germline V gene data show CDR1 as GTSNPN and CDR2 as SVGIG (reference sequence). The CDR3 is 13 amino acids.

The genes are TRBV27 and TRBJ2-3, with TRBD2 matching over 7 bases. Germline lookup yields CDR1 MNHEY and CDR2 SMNVEV (reference sequence). This CDR3 spans 15 amino acids. Trimming took 4 bases from V and 4 from J; bases not matched to a gene: 8. This CDR3 reads CASSWQRDPSDTQYF. The CDR3 DNA reads TGTGCCAGCAGTTGGCAGCGGGACCCTTCAGATACGCAGTATTTT.

This clone was found a few times. This chain links TRBV10-1 with TRBJ2-1; possibly TRBD1 for D (5 bases). V was pared by 4 bases and J by 10 bases, with 14 bases between. The CDR3 loop spans 13 amino acids. Germline CDR1 is WNHNN and CDR2 is SYGVQD (reference sequence). The CDR3 region is CASSVQGGSEQFF. The CDR3 region has the DNA TGCGCCAGCAGTGTGCAGGGTGGCAGCGAGCAGTTCTTC.

The chain uses TRBV6-5 and TRBJ2-3, with D perhaps matching TRBD2 (5 bases). This CDR3 region has 15 residues. Between the trimmed V and J ends, which lost 2 bases and 0 bases, there was a span of 9 bases. Looked up from germline, CDR1 is MNHEY and CDR2 is SVGAGI. CDR3 protein: CASSYGRFSTDTQYF. CDR3 bases: TGTGCCAGCAGTTACGGGAGATTTAGCACAGATACGCAGTATTTT.

The CDR3 region has the DNA TGTGCCGCGGGACAGACAAATAGCAATCAGCCCCAGCATTTT. It encodes CAAGQTNSNQPQHF. V gene TRBV6-6 combines with J gene TRBJ1-5, with 7 bases identical to TRBD1. This CDR3 comprises 14 residues. The V and J ends lost 11 bases and 0 bases, in that order; junction bases with no gene match: 7. The germline CDR1 and CDR2 sequences are MNHNY and SVGAGI (reference sequence).

V gene TRBV30 combines with J gene TRBJ1-5, with 7 nucleotides matching TRBD1. Germline lookup yields CDR1 GTSNPN and CDR2 SVGIG (reference sequence). This CDR3 has 14 residues. Germline trimming cut 2 bases from V and 6 bases from J; bases unmatched to any gene: 7. The CDR3 spells CAWSQTGMRQPQHF. CDR3 sequence (DNA): TGTGCCTGGAGTCAGACAGGGATGCGTCAGCCCCAGCATTTT.

V gene TRBV6-1 combines with J gene TRBJ1-2; tentative D call: TRBD1 (5 bases). Trimming shortened V by 4 bases and J by 6 bases, and 21 bases separated the two germline ends. CDR3 length: 16 amino acids. In germline, CDR1 is MNHNS, CDR2 SASEGT. CDR3 sequence reads: CASSAVSTGLRHGYTF. CDR3 bases: TGTGCCAGCAGTGCGGTTTCCACAGGATTGAGGCATGGCTACACCTTC.